Shown below are 26 T cell receptor beta chains from a single sample sequenced in a study of shared clonotypes between healthy human individuals. Here immunoSEQ multiplex PCR was the method, and the copy in TCRdb shows in-frame clones only, minus some. This sample has 2.3 million or so clones, with 90% to 95% found just once. The material sequenced was naive CD4+ T cells from PBMCs. Regarding subset: CD45RA+ positively selected. The origin of the receptors is a man between 18 and 29 years old in good health. Some clones in this sample may be carry-over from other donors' samples.

This chain uses TRBV5-6 with TRBJ2-7; D may be TRBD1 (6 bases). V dropped 0 bases and J dropped 0 bases, with 7 bases sitting between them. The germline V gene has CDR1 SGHDT and CDR2 YYEEEE. This CDR3 region has 14 residues. CDR3 DNA sequence: TGTGCCAGCAGCTTGGCAGGGGACTCCTACGAGCAGTACTTC. Translating gives CASSLAGDSYEQYF.

This rearrangement joins TRBV7-2 to TRBJ2-5; D ambiguous. This CDR3 has 15 residues. The germline CDR1 and CDR2 sequences are SGHTA and FQGNSA. Trimming removed 1 base at V and 5 bases at J, with 14 bases between. CDR3 coding DNA: TGTGCCAGCAGCTTAGTTAGTGCGAAGACGGAGACCCAGTACTTC. It yields the protein CASSLVSAKTETQYF.

This chain uses TRBV28 with TRBJ1-5, with 8 positions matching TRBD1. V lost 3 bases to trimming and J lost 7 bases; unmatched junction nucleotides: 8. CDR3 size: 15 residues. Per the germline V gene, CDR1 is MDHEN and CDR2 is SYDVKM. The CDR3 DNA reads as TGTGCCAGCAGTTTTCGAGACAGGGGATACCAGCCCCAGCATTTT. The encoded protein is CASSFRDRGYQPQHF.

The V call is TRBV2, the J call TRBJ1-1; D not resolved. This CDR3 is 13 amino acids long. V was shortened by 5 bases and J by 0 bases, with 7 bases between the two germline ends. Germline lookup yields CDR1 SNHLY and CDR2 FYNNEI. The CDR3 sequence: CASSRELNTEAFF. Written as DNA, the CDR3 is TGTGCCAGCAGTCGGGAACTGAACACTGAAGCTTTCTTT. The whole variable domain, filled in from reference TRBV2 and TRBJ1-1, reads EPEVTQTPSHQVTQMGQEVILRCVPISNHLYFYWYRQILGQKVEFLVSFYNNEISEKSEIFDDQFSVERPDGSNFTLKIRSTKLEDSAMYFCASSRELNTEAFFGQGTRLTVV.

The genes are TRBV10-3 and TRBJ1-2; 10 nucleotides match TRBD1. This CDR3 comprises 15 residues. V lost 3 bases to trimming and J lost 4 bases; unmatched junction nucleotides: 5. CDR1 ENHRY and CDR2 SYGVKD come from the germline V gene. DNA of the CDR3: TGTGCCATCAGTGATCCCGGGACAGGGGTCTATGGCTACACCTTC. This encodes CAISDPGTGVYGYTF.

To note about this clone: Other nucleotide sequences from this sample produce the same CDR3. The chain couples TRBV5-6 to TRBJ1-2; TRBD1 aligns across 8 bases. Germline-derived CDR1 and CDR2 are SGHDT and YYEEEE. This CDR3 comprises 15 residues. With V trimmed by 5 bases and J by 5 bases, 11 bases remained unmatched. Written as DNA, the CDR3 is TGTGCCAGCAGTTCCGGACAGGGTAAAGGGTATGGCTACACCTTC. It is translated as CASSSGQGKGYGYTF.

On this clone itself: The same CDR3 also results from other DNA sequences found in this sample. This sequence joins TRBV28 and TRBJ1-5; TRBD1 is a possible D gene (6 bases). Germline V gene sequence: CDR1 MDHEN, CDR2 SYDVKM. This CDR3 has 15 amino acids. Trimming took 3 bases from V and 2 from J, leaving 11 bases between them. The CDR3 DNA is TGTGCCAGCAGTTTGTTGGGGGGCGGCAATCAGCCCCAGCATTTT. The encoded protein is CASSLLGGGNQPQHF.

With regard to this clone: The identical CDR3 is also encoded by other nucleotide sequences in the sample. This chain links TRBV5-1 with TRBJ1-1; D remains ambiguous. The V gene's germline CDR1 is SGHRS and CDR2 YFSETQ. The V end was cut by 2 bases, the J end by 0 bases, with 8 bases between. There are 14 residues in the CDR3. CDR3 sequence reads: CASSLEGLNTEAFF. The CDR3 nucleotides read TGCGCCAGCAGCTTAGAGGGCTTGAACACTGAAGCTTTCTTT.

The chain couples TRBV5-1 to TRBJ2-2; unclear D gene. Trimming cost V 5 bases and J 2 bases, with 10 bases left between them. Per germline, CDR1 SGHRS and CDR2 YFSETQ. The CDR3 is 14 residues long. The CDR3 sequence is CASRKGSNTGELFF. The CDR3 DNA reads as TGCGCCAGCAGGAAAGGGTCCAACACCGGGGAGCTGTTTTTT.

The CDR3 sequence: CASSPYTIDEQYF. The CDR3 nucleotides are TGTGCCAGCTCACCATACACGATCGACGAGCAGTACTTC. The chain joins TRBV18 to TRBJ2-7; D uncertain. The CDR3 contains 13 residues. The germline V gene encodes CDR1 KGHSH and CDR2 LQKENI. V shed 2 bases and J shed 5 bases, with 10 bases lying between them.

The chain couples TRBV4-1 to TRBJ2-5; tentatively, D is TRBD2 (5 bases). V shed 3 bases and J shed 2 bases, with 16 bases lying between them. The CDR3 is made up of 16 amino acids. CDR1 and CDR2 (germline): MGHRA, YSYEKL. CDR3 region: CASSHVGRYLQETQYF. The CDR3 region has the DNA TGCGCCAGCAGCCACGTTGGGAGATATCTTCAAGAGACCCAGTACTTC.

DNA of the CDR3: TGTGCCAGCAGCTTATCTCAGGGGGCGGACTACAATGAGCAGTTCTTC. It specifies CASSLSQGADYNEQFF. V gene TRBV7-8 combines with J gene TRBJ2-1; 8 bases match TRBD1. This CDR3 has 16 amino acids. Germline assignment: CDR1 SGHVS and CDR2 FQNEAQ. V lost 2 bases, J lost 3 bases, and 6 bases stayed unmatched.

V usage is TRBV20-1 and J usage is TRBJ2-3; no reliable D call. V dropped 0 bases and J dropped 11 bases, with 6 bases sitting between them. The germline gives CDR1 DFQATT, CDR2 SNEGSKA (reference sequence). CDR3 length equals 10 residues. CDR3 nucleotide sequence: TGCAGTGCTAGAGATCAGAAGCAGTATTTT. Its translation: CSARDQKQYF.

This sequence joins TRBV5-1 and TRBJ1-2, with D uncertain. Trimming left V 6 bases short and J 4 bases short, with 19 bases between. CDR1 and CDR2 from the germline V gene are SGHRS and YFSETQ. CDR3 size: 15 residues. The CDR3 nucleotides read TGCGCCAGCACGACCGGGTTCGGATTGGCCTATGGCTACACCTTC. Its translation is CASTTGFGLAYGYTF.

The chain carries TRBV7-9 and TRBJ2-1; 10 nucleotides agree with TRBD2. Trimming cost V 7 bases and J 7 bases; bases outside gene matches: 7. The CDR3 consists of 14 residues. CDR1 is SEHNR, CDR2 FQNEAQ, per germline (reference sequence). CDR3 amino acids: CASTFQREGNEQFF. The CDR3 region has the DNA TGTGCCAGCACCTTCCAGCGGGAGGGGAATGAGCAGTTCTTC.

This chain connects TRBV9 to TRBJ2-3; TRBD2 matches 9 bases. Per the germline V gene, CDR1 is SGDLS and CDR2 is YYNGEE. The CDR3 runs 14 residues. Germline trimming cut 0 bases from V and 14 bases from J; bases unmatched to any gene: 10. CDR3 loop: CASSVAASGTYRYF. The CDR3 DNA reads as TGTGCCAGCAGCGTAGCTGCTAGCGGGACATACAGGTATTTT.

The chain recombines TRBV7-8 with TRBJ1-2; 7 bases line up with TRBD1. V lost 4 bases and J lost 2; bases outside the gene matches: 10. The CDR3 is 16 amino acids. Germline V CDR1 and CDR2: SGHVS, FQNEAQ. The CDR3 protein is CASSSSGGQRNYGYTF. The CDR3 nucleotides are TGTGCCAGCAGCTCATCCGGGGGACAGCGAAACTATGGCTACACCTTC.

The V and J genes are TRBV11-3 and TRBJ2-7, with 11 bases matching TRBD2. The J segment lost 0 bases and the V segment lost 4 bases, leaving 14 bases of the junction unmatched. The CDR3 totals 19 residues. Germline V gives CDR1 SGHNT, CDR2 YENEEA. The CDR3 here is CASSSYSGRASLSSYEQYF. CDR3 bases: TGTGCCAGCAGCTCCTATAGCGGGAGGGCCTCACTGAGCTCCTACGAGCAGTACTTC. Looking up the rest from reference TRBV11-3 and TRBJ2-7 gives the full variable domain: EAGVVQSPRYKIIEKKQPVAFWCNPISGHNTLYWYLQNLGQGPELLIRYENEEAVDDSQLPKDRFSAERLKGVDSTLKIQPAELGDSAVYLCASSSYSGRASLSSYEQYFGPGTRLTVT.

The V gene is TRBV25-1, the J gene TRBJ2-7; tentatively, D is TRBD1 (7 bases). The V end lost 7 bases, the J end lost 6 bases, and 16 bases lay between the germline ends. Looked up from germline, CDR1 is MGHDK and CDR2 is SYGVNS. This CDR3 spans 13 amino acids. The CDR3 DNA reads as TGTGCCAGCAATCAATACAGGGGAGGCGAGCAGTACTTC. The encoded protein is CASNQYRGGEQYF.

The rearrangement uses TRBV5-4 and TRBJ2-5; TRBD2 agrees at 11 bases. The CDR3 length is 14 residues. Unmatched junction bases numbered 3, after V lost 5 bases and J lost 3 bases. Germline V gene lookup returns CDR1 SGHNT and CDR2 YYREEE (reference sequence). Here the CDR3 DNA reads TGTGCCAGCAGACCGGGACTAGCGGAAGAGACCCAGTACTTC. Residues: CASRPGLAEETQYF.

The chain has TRBV6-5 and TRBJ2-1, with 8 nucleotides matching TRBD1. This CDR3 region has 14 residues. J was trimmed by 6 bases and V by 4 bases; bases with no gene match: 5. Germline V gene lookup returns CDR1 MNHEY and CDR2 SVGAGI. CDR3 nucleotides: TGTGCCAGCAGTTTTAACAGGGGGAGCAATGAGCAGTTCTTC. Its protein is CASSFNRGSNEQFF.

This chain joins TRBV7-9 and TRBJ1-1, with D unresolved. The V gene lost 2 bases and the J gene lost 5 bases, with 9 bases spanning the gap. This CDR3 is 13 amino acids long. Germline lookup yields CDR1 SEHNR and CDR2 FQNEAQ (reference sequence). This CDR3 reads CASSLYPGTEAFF. The CDR3 coding sequence is TGTGCCAGCAGCTTATATCCGGGAACTGAAGCTTTCTTT.

The chain is built from TRBV4-1 and TRBJ2-7; TRBD1 aligns across 10 bases. Germline values: CDR1 MGHRA, CDR2 YSYEKL. The CDR3 length is 16 residues. The junction had 5 bases not matched to a gene; V was cut back by 0 bases and J by 3 bases. The CDR3 sequence is CASSQEKTGGRYEQYF. For the CDR3, the DNA is TGCGCCAGCAGCCAAGAAAAGACAGGGGGCCGCTACGAGCAGTACTTC.

The V gene is TRBV7-6, the J gene TRBJ2-1; 9 positions agree with TRBD1. The V gene's germline CDR1 is SGHVS and CDR2 FNYEAQ. The CDR3 extends over 12 amino acids. Trimming cost V 4 bases and J 8 bases; bases outside gene matches: 0. CDR3: CASSWTGDEQFF. CDR3 in DNA: TGTGCCAGCAGCTGGACAGGGGATGAGCAGTTCTTC.

This clone was counted a few times. The same CDR3 can be traced to other DNA sequences in this sample. The rearrangement uses TRBV15 and TRBJ2-7; weak D call: TRBD1 (6 bases). Looked up from germline, CDR1 is LNHNV and CDR2 is YYDKDF (reference sequence). V lost 1 base and J lost 3, with 7 bases in between. The CDR3 is made up of 13 amino acids. The CDR3 nucleotides are TGTGCCACCAGCAGAGTACAGGGCTACGAGCAGTACTTC. It codes for CATSRVQGYEQYF.

The DNA for the CDR3 is TGTGCCGCACGTGAGGCCTACACTGAAGCTTTCTTT. This translates into CAAREAYTEAFF. The chain links TRBV6-1 to TRBJ1-1; D is unclear. The CDR3 spans 12 residues. The V gene lost 11 bases and the J gene lost 3 bases, with 13 bases spanning the gap. Germline V gives CDR1 MNHNS, CDR2 SASEGT.